Below, 2 T cell receptor beta chains from the same sample are listed, as sequenced in a study of blood T cell repertoires in COVID-19. Clones were read by immunoSEQ multiplex PCR, and TCRdb kept only the in-frame ones, dropping some. This sample has about 220,000 clones, with roughly 85% found just once. The sequenced material came from peripheral blood. Receptors were obtained from an elderly woman with acute or convalescent COVID-19.

CDR3 DNA: TGTGCCAGCAAACTAGCGGGGGAGGACACCGGGGAGCTGTTTTTT. Translating it yields CASKLAGEDTGELFF. The chain has TRBV19 and TRBJ2-2, with 11 positions matching TRBD2. Germline V gene sequence: CDR1 LNHDA, CDR2 SQIVND (reference sequence). This CDR3 contains 15 residues. J lost 3 bases, V lost 9 bases, and 6 bases had no gene match.

The chain joins TRBV2 to TRBJ2-1, with TRBD2 identical over 8 bases. The V gene end was trimmed by 6 bases and the J gene end by 3 bases; junction bases not matched to a gene: 7. The CDR3 runs 15 residues. Per germline, CDR1 SNHLY and CDR2 FYNNEI. CDR3 sequence: CASSLGGAVYNEQFF. The CDR3 region has the DNA TGTGCCAGCAGCCTCGGGGGGGCCGTCTACAATGAGCAGTTCTTC. Complete variable domain (other parts from reference TRBV2 and TRBJ2-1): EPEVTQTPSHQVTQMGQEVILRCVPISNHLYFYWYRQILGQKVEFLVSFYNNEISEKSEIFDDQFSVERPDGSNFTLKIRSTKLEDSAMYFCASSLGGAVYNEQFFGPGTRLTVL.